This is a list of T cell receptor beta chains from one sample in a study of T-cell reconstitution after alpha-beta-depleted transplantation in children. Each CDR3 protein is one row after TCRdb ran MiXCR on the PCR reads. The sample records about 610,000 distinct CDR3 sequences, approximately 10% being singletons. Specimen: PBMCs from the stem cell graft donor, collected from the stem cell graft. Receptors originate from a human donor who donated a stem cell graft to a child with acute myeloid leukemia. Each CDR3 is given with its conserved first and last residue. A D gene is named only where the DNA matches it firmly. Some rows have no size entry. The others give once, few or many, or a class for an expanded clone.

D gene	J gene	clone size	V gene	CDR3 protein	CDR3 DNA
TRBD2	TRBJ2-1	many	TRBV12-3/TRBV12-4	CASSSLLAGAGYEQFF	TGTGCCAGCAGCTCCTTATTAGCGGGAGCAGGCTATGAGCAGTTCTTC
-	TRBJ2-1	few	TRBV20-1	CSARVWGTVESYNEQFF	TGCAGTGCTAGAGTTTGGGGAACGGTCGAATCCTACAATGAGCAGTTCTTC
TRBD2	TRBJ2-1	-	TRBV7-9	CASRGGPTYNEQFF	TGTGCCAGTAGGGGAGGGCCAACGTACAATGAGCAGTTCTTC
TRBD1	TRBJ2-1	few	TRBV7-2	CASSLIRTGNIGQFF	TGTGCCAGCAGCTTAATCAGGACAGGGAACATTGGGCAGTTCTTC
TRBD2	TRBJ2-5	few	TRBV20-1	CSARIPGGRETQYF	TGCAGTGCTAGAATCCCTGGCGGGAGGGAGACCCAGTACTTC
-	TRBJ1-3	many	TRBV18	CASSRGRVGSGNTIYF	TGTGCCAGCTCACGGGGCAGGGTCGGCTCTGGAAACACCATATATTTT
-	TRBJ2-7	few	TRBV5-1	CASSFRGRAGYEQYF	TGCGCCAGCAGCTTCAGGGGGAGGGCAGGATACGAGCAGTACTTC
-	TRBJ2-6	-	TRBV6-5	CASSSTQSSGANVLTF	TGTGCCAGCAGTTCGACCCAGAGCTCTGGGGCCAACGTCCTGACTTTC
-	TRBJ1-4	-	TRBV7-2	CASSFGRNEKLFF	TGTGCCAGCAGTTTCGGTAGGAATGAAAAACTGTTTTTT
TRBD1	TRBJ1-2	few	TRBV7-9	CASSFGQGRPSYYGYTF	TGTGCCAGCAGCTTTGGACAGGGGCGGCCCTCGTACTATGGCTACACCTTC
-	TRBJ1-2	-	TRBV24-1	CATASPGQNGYTF	TGTGCCACCGCCAGCCCCGGACAGAATGGCTACACCTTC
TRBD1	TRBJ1-1	few	TRBV20-1	CSATRQGAKTLMNTEAFF	TGCAGTGCTACCCGACAGGGGGCTAAGACACTCATGAACACTGAAGCTTTCTTT
-	TRBJ2-7	-	TRBV5-1	CASSLEKVGEQYF	TGCGCCAGCAGCTTGGAGAAGGTTGGGGAGCAGTACTTC
-	TRBJ1-5	-	TRBV20-1	CSAATAGRGQPQHF	TGCAGTGCGGCCACTGCAGGGAGGGGTCAGCCCCAGCATTTT
-	TRBJ2-5	many	TRBV7-2	CASSFGLGETQYF	TGTGCCAGCAGTTTTGGGCTAGGGGAGACCCAGTACTTC
-	TRBJ2-2	-	TRBV3-1	CASSQADLIGELFF	TGTGCCAGCAGCCAGGCAGATTTAATCGGGGAGCTGTTTTTT
-	TRBJ2-5	many	TRBV20-1	CSAIEALKETQYF	TGCAGTGCTATTGAGGCCCTTAAAGAGACCCAGTACTTC
-	TRBJ2-3	few	TRBV20-1	CSARSESKGTDTQYF	TGCAGTGCTAGATCTGAGAGTAAAGGCACAGATACGCAGTATTTT
TRBD2	TRBJ2-1	many	TRBV7-2	CASSSTSGTINEQFF	TGTGCCAGCAGCTCGACTAGCGGGACTATCAATGAGCAGTTCTTC
TRBD2	TRBJ2-1	-	TRBV9	CASSVGTSSLGGSYNEQFF	TGTGCCAGCAGCGTAGGGACTAGCTCCTTAGGGGGCTCCTACAATGAGCAGTTCTTC
-	TRBJ1-3	few	TRBV15	CATSRGSGNTIYF	TGTGCCACCAGCAGAGGGTCTGGAAACACCATATATTTT
TRBD1	TRBJ1-5	-	TRBV18	CASSPGGQPNQPQHF	TGTGCCAGCTCACCAGGGGGACAGCCCAATCAGCCCCAGCATTTT
TRBD2	TRBJ2-7	many	TRBV4-2	CASSQDGTSGTYEQYF	TGTGCCAGCAGCCAGGATGGGACTAGCGGGACCTACGAGCAGTACTTC
TRBD2	TRBJ2-7	many	TRBV7-9	CASSFAGGPYEQYF	TGTGCCAGCAGCTTTGCGGGGGGACCCTACGAGCAGTACTTC
-	TRBJ2-1	-	TRBV15	CATSRDGEYNEQFF	TGTGCCACCAGCAGAGATGGGGAGTACAATGAGCAGTTCTTC
-	TRBJ2-7	few	TRBV2	CASRQNREKSEQYF	TGTGCCAGCAGACAAAACAGGGAAAAGAGCGAGCAGTACTTC
TRBD2	TRBJ2-1	few	TRBV6-1	CATRLAGPATGEQFF	TGTGCCACCCGACTAGCGGGACCCGCTACTGGTGAGCAGTTCTTC
TRBD1	TRBJ1-1	many	TRBV12-3/TRBV12-4	CASSFVTGETEAFF	TGTGCCAGCAGTTTCGTGACAGGGGAAACTGAAGCTTTCTTT
-	TRBJ1-3	few	TRBV7-8	CASSSIGLTGNTIYF	TGTGCCAGCAGCTCAATAGGATTGACGGGAAACACCATATATTTT
-	TRBJ2-2	few	TRBV6-2/TRBV6-3	CASSYFRGAAGELFF	TGTGCCAGCAGTTACTTCCGAGGGGCGGCCGGGGAGCTGTTTTTT
-	TRBJ2-5	-	TRBV3-1	CASSPDPGSRETQYF	TGTGCCAGCAGCCCAGATCCAGGGTCGCGAGAGACCCAGTACTTC
-	TRBJ2-4	-	TRBV6-5	CASSYSGSEYIQYF	TGTGCCAGCAGTTACTCGGGGTCAGAGTACATTCAGTACTTC
-	TRBJ2-3	few	TRBV24-1	CATSVSGSGDTQYF	TGTGCCACCAGTGTCTCGGGTTCCGGAGATACGCAGTATTTT
-	TRBJ2-7	-	TRBV4-3	CASSQEWGSEQYF	TGCGCCAGCAGCCAAGAGTGGGGCTCCGAGCAGTACTTC
-	TRBJ1-5	many	TRBV29-1	CSVLTGFNQPQHF	TGCAGCGTTTTGACCGGCTTCAATCAGCCCCAGCATTTT
TRBD2	TRBJ2-5	few	TRBV28	CASRQDLGTSGRTSKWKTQYF	TGTGCCAGCAGACAGGATCTAGGGACTAGCGGGAGGACCAGTAAGTGGAAGACCCAGTACTTC
-	TRBJ2-7	few	TRBV18	CASSPKQALHEQYF	TGTGCCAGCTCACCAAAACAGGCTCTCCACGAGCAGTACTTC
TRBD2	TRBJ2-1	few	TRBV6-1	CASRLPPAGGMAEQFF	TGTGCCAGCAGACTACCCCCAGCGGGAGGGATGGCTGAGCAGTTCTTC
-	TRBJ2-2	many	TRBV2	CASTGARTGELFF	TGTGCCAGCACGGGGGCGCGCACCGGGGAGCTGTTTTTT
TRBD1	TRBJ2-1	many	TRBV29-1	CSVLTDRPYNEQFF	TGCAGCGTTTTAACGGACAGGCCTTACAATGAGCAGTTCTTC
-	TRBJ2-6	few	TRBV5-1	CASKLVSPGLEGANVLTF	TGCGCCAGCAAGCTTGTATCCCCAGGTCTAGAAGGGGCCAACGTCCTGACTTTC
-	TRBJ2-3	many	TRBV4-2	CASSQDPDGGGAVNTQYF	TGTGCCAGCAGCCAAGATCCGGATGGGGGCGGCGCCGTAAATACGCAGTATTTT
TRBD2	TRBJ2-7	-	TRBV12-3/TRBV12-4	CASSPSSGTNYEQYF	TGTGCCAGCAGTCCCTCTAGCGGGACGAATTACGAGCAGTACTTC
-	TRBJ1-2	-	TRBV27	CASSLSLGGPYGYTF	TGTGCCAGCAGTTTATCTTTGGGGGGGCCCTATGGCTACACCTTC
TRBD2	TRBJ2-2	few	TRBV20-1	CSAIRLASYPGELFF	TGCAGTGCTATAAGACTAGCGAGTTACCCCGGGGAGCTGTTTTTT
-	TRBJ1-5	few	TRBV21-1	CASSKGKVGQPNNQPQHF	TGTGCCAGCAGCAAAGGAAAAGTGGGACAGCCCAATAATCAGCCCCAGCATTTT
-	TRBJ1-2	few	TRBV20-1	CSARVPGSTLKGYTF	TGCAGTGCTAGAGTCCCGGGGTCAACCCTCAAGGGCTACACCTTC
-	TRBJ2-7	-	TRBV7-2	CASSLNSGSHPYEQYF	TGTGCCAGCAGCTTAAATAGCGGTTCACACCCCTACGAGCAGTACTTC
-	TRBJ2-1	-	TRBV29-1	CSVEGTGELAGQFF	TGCAGCGTGGAGGGGACAGGGGAACTAGCGGGGCAGTTCTTC
TRBD2	TRBJ2-2	-	TRBV7-3	CASSLTGGLAGDTGELFF	TGTGCCAGCAGCCTAACGGGGGGACTAGCGGGAGACACCGGGGAGCTGTTTTTT
TRBD2	TRBJ2-7	few	TRBV5-1	CASSLGGSGRPYEQYF	TGCGCCAGCAGCTTGGGGGGTAGCGGGAGACCCTACGAGCAGTACTTC
TRBD2	TRBJ2-7	few	TRBV3-1	CASSPAGSSYEQYF	TGTGCCAGCAGCCCAGCGGGATCCTCCTACGAGCAGTACTTC
-	TRBJ2-1	-	TRBV6-1	CASSPGQGLYNEQFF	TGTGCCAGCAGCCCAGGGCAGGGGCTTTACAATGAGCAGTTCTTC
-	TRBJ1-6	few	TRBV15	CATSSSLMSPLHF	TGTGCCACCAGCAGCTCTTTGATGTCACCCCTCCACTTT
TRBD1	TRBJ1-2	few	TRBV29-1	CSGGTDGYTF	TGCAGCGGCGGGACAGATGGCTACACCTTC
TRBD1	TRBJ2-2	many	TRBV29-1	CSVRTGTGSTGELFF	TGCAGCGTCCGGACCGGGACAGGGAGCACCGGGGAGCTGTTTTTT
-	TRBJ2-7	-	TRBV7-9	CASSFRDWGEQYF	TGTGCCAGCAGCTTCCGGGACTGGGGTGAGCAGTACTTC
TRBD2	TRBJ2-7	few	TRBV11-2	CASSPLGGTPYEQYF	TGTGCCAGCAGCCCTTTGGGGGGGACTCCTTACGAGCAGTACTTC
TRBD2	TRBJ2-3	-	TRBV29-1	CSVSRLAGGFRGDTQYF	TGCAGCGTTTCACGCCTAGCGGGAGGTTTCCGGGGGGATACGCAGTATTTT
TRBD1	TRBJ1-4	-	TRBV7-9	CASSSQGGVNEKLFF	TGTGCCAGCAGCTCTCAGGGGGGCGTTAATGAAAAACTGTTTTTT